The next 19 T cell receptor beta chains were all read from a single sample in a study of identifying expanded T cells in peripheral blood. Only in-frame clones appear in the TCRdb table, and some are missing; sequencing was by immunoSEQ multiplex PCR. The sample carries about 110,000 clones, roughly 90% recorded once. Input material: blood. These receptors were taken from a person aged 18 to 70 in good health.

This CDR3 is CASTPTGSGNQPQHF. As DNA, the CDR3 is TGTGCCAGTACCCCCACAGGGTCGGGCAATCAGCCCCAGCATTTT. The V and J genes are TRBV19 and TRBJ1-5; TRBD1 might be the D (6 bases). The germline V gene has CDR1 LNHDA and CDR2 SQIVND (reference sequence). V lost 7 bases, J lost 2 bases, and 15 bases lay in between. The CDR3 is 15 amino acids.

CDR3 sequence (DNA): TGTGCCAGCAGCCCCGGATTTAGCAATGAGCAGTTCTTC. This sequence encodes CASSPGFSNEQFF. V usage is TRBV7-6 and J usage is TRBJ2-1; D is undetermined. Germline V gives CDR1 SGHVS, CDR2 FNYEAQ. V lost 5 bases and J 6 bases, leaving 11 bases between the germline ends. The CDR3 is 13 residues long. The whole variable domain, filled in from reference TRBV7-6 and TRBJ2-1, reads GAGVSQSPRYKVTKRGQDVALRCDPISGHVSLYWYRQALGQGPEFLTYFNYEAQQDKSGLPNDRFSAERPEGSISTLTIQRTEQRDSAMYRCASSPGFSNEQFFGPGTRLTVL.

The chain has TRBV5-1 and TRBJ2-5; no reliable D call. CDR1 and CDR2 from the germline V gene are SGHRS and YFSETQ. V was cut by 0 bases and J by 3 bases, with 9 bases left in between. The CDR3 has 14 amino acids. The CDR3 coding sequence is TGCGCCAGCAGCTTGGTGGGGTCAGAAGAGACCCAGTACTTC. Encoded protein: CASSLVGSEETQYF.

This rearrangement joins TRBV29-1 to TRBJ2-7; D may be TRBD2 (5 bases). The CDR3 is 13 amino acids. Looked up from germline, CDR1 is SQVTM and CDR2 is ANQGSEA. V gave up 4 bases and J gave up 3 bases, with 13 bases separating them. The CDR3 sequence: CSVGRRTDYEQYF. The DNA for the CDR3 is TGCAGCGTTGGCCGAAGGACTGACTACGAGCAGTACTTC.

This chain joins TRBV4-2 and TRBJ2-7; TRBD2 matches 10 bases. Trimming cost V 2 bases and J 1 base; bases outside gene matches: 5. Per germline, CDR1 LGHNA and CDR2 YNFKEQ. This CDR3 is built from 16 residues. CDR3 loop: CASSQQSGGASYEQYF. For the CDR3, the DNA is TGTGCCAGCAGCCAACAGAGCGGGGGGGCTTCCTACGAGCAGTACTTC.

The gene calls are TRBV7-9 and TRBJ2-7; D is ambiguous. The CDR3 has 12 amino acids. V shed 5 bases and J shed 6 bases, with 11 bases lying between them. Germline V gene lookup returns CDR1 SEHNR and CDR2 FQNEAQ (reference sequence). CDR3 DNA sequence: TGTGCCAGCAGCACGTCAACGGGCGAGCAGTACTTC. As protein: CASSTSTGEQYF. The full variable domain, with the rest looked up from reference TRBV7-9 and TRBJ2-7, is DTGVSQNPRHKITKRGQNVTFRCDPISEHNRLYWYRQTLGQGPEFLTYFQNEAQLEKSRLLSDRFSAERPKGSFSTLEIQRTEQGDSAMYLCASSTSTGEQYFGPGTRLTVT.

The chain carries TRBV11-2 and TRBJ2-7, with D tentatively TRBD1 (6 bases). Germline V lookup: CDR1 SGHAT, CDR2 FQNNGV. V was cut by 3 bases and J by 0 bases, with 18 bases left in between. The CDR3 length is 17 residues. The CDR3 loop reads CASSLAGQSGNSYEQYF. DNA of the CDR3: TGTGCCAGCAGCTTGGCCGGACAGAGCGGCAACTCCTACGAGCAGTACTTC. Full variable domain (remainder filled in from reference TRBV11-2 and TRBJ2-7): EAGVAQSPRYKIIEKRQSVAFWCNPISGHATLYWYQQILGQGPKLLIQFQNNGVVDDSQLPKDRFSAERLKGVDSTLKIQPAKLEDSAVYLCASSLAGQSGNSYEQYFGPGTRLTVT.

This chain joins TRBV11-2 and TRBJ2-3; 8 positions agree with TRBD2. Germline CDR1 reads SGHAT; CDR2 reads FQNNGV. The CDR3 is 14 amino acids. Trimming removed 5 bases from V and 5 bases from J; junction bases left unmatched: 6. This CDR3 reads CASSLQAGEDTQYF. The CDR3 DNA reads as TGTGCCAGCAGCCTTCAAGCGGGGGAAGATACGCAGTATTTT.

This chain connects TRBV19 to TRBJ1-6; D remains unclear. Germline values: CDR1 LNHDA, CDR2 SQIVND (reference sequence). The CDR3 is 14 residues long. The ends were cut back, 4 bases at V and 7 bases at J, with 11 bases in the middle. The CDR3 is CASSREDWNSPLHF. CDR3 nucleotides: TGTGCCAGTAGTAGGGAGGACTGGAATTCACCCCTCCACTTT.

This chain links TRBV5-5 with TRBJ1-6; 7 bases are shared with TRBD1. V was clipped by 0 bases and J by 4 bases; unmatched bases: 4. CDR1 SGHKS and CDR2 YYEKEE come from the germline V gene (reference sequence). The CDR3 loop spans 16 amino acids. The CDR3 DNA reads as TGTGCCAGCAGCTTGGGGAGGGGGCCATATAATTCACCCCTCCACTTT. Its translation is CASSLGRGPYNSPLHF.

This clone turned up a few times. V usage is TRBV6-5 and J usage is TRBJ1-2; D may be TRBD1 (6 bases). Germline V gives CDR1 MNHEY, CDR2 SVGAGI. This CDR3 is built from 14 residues. V lost 2 bases, J lost 1 base, and 8 bases lay in between. CDR3 DNA: TGTGCCAGCAGTTACGCAGGGGATAACTATGGCTACACCTTC. Translating it yields CASSYAGDNYGYTF.

This clone was recorded once. Other DNA sequences in this sample translate to the same CDR3. The J gene is TRBJ2-7, the V gene TRBV6-5, with unresolved D. V was cut by 2 bases and J by 7 bases, with 6 bases left in between. The CDR3 is 11 residues long. Germline values: CDR1 MNHEY, CDR2 SVGAGI. This CDR3 is CASSYRQEQYF. CDR3 in DNA: TGTGCCAGCAGTTACAGGCAAGAGCAGTACTTC.

The chain couples TRBV10-3 to TRBJ1-1; D perhaps matches TRBD1 (5 bases). V was pared by 8 bases and J by 3 bases, with 10 bases between. CDR3 length: 12 residues. The V gene's germline CDR1 is ENHRY and CDR2 SYGVKD. CDR3 sequence reads: CAIGGGDTEAFF. The CDR3 region has the DNA TGTGCCATCGGGGGGGGAGACACTGAAGCTTTCTTT.

The gene calls are TRBV7-2 and TRBJ1-3; D not resolved. The V gene lost 6 bases and the J gene lost 4 bases, with 10 bases spanning the gap. The CDR3 contains 13 residues. Germline loops: CDR1 SGHTA, CDR2 FQGNSA. The CDR3 loop reads CASRQDSGNTIYF. As DNA, the CDR3 is TGTGCCAGCAGACAAGACTCCGGAAACACCATATATTTT.

The chain combines TRBV9 with TRBJ1-4, with D unclear. The CDR3 runs to 18 residues. Germline CDR1 and CDR2: SGDLS and YYNGEE. Deletions cut 4 bases from V and 0 bases from J, with 19 bases between. The CDR3 bases are TGTGCCAGCAGCCCCATGGCGGAACTCCAGGCAACTAATGAAAAACTGTTTTTT. Protein: CASSPMAELQATNEKLFF.

The chain carries TRBV5-4 and TRBJ2-2, with D maybe TRBD1 (6 bases). The CDR3 contains 18 residues. The germline V gene encodes CDR1 SGHNT and CDR2 YYREEE (reference sequence). Trimming left V 1 base short and J 4 bases short, with 20 bases between. CDR3 region: CASSLWSGRQDATGELFF. CDR3 DNA: TGTGCCAGCAGCTTGTGGTCGGGTCGACAGGACGCCACCGGGGAGCTGTTTTTT.

The V call is TRBV5-6, the J call TRBJ1-2, with 7 bases fitting TRBD1. From germline, CDR1 is SGHDT and CDR2 YYEEEE. The V and J ends lost 3 bases and 0 bases, in that order; junction bases with no gene match: 8. The CDR3 contains 16 residues. The CDR3 sequence: CASSSPGQSPNYGYTF. The CDR3 DNA follows: TGTGCCAGCAGCTCACCGGGACAGTCGCCTAACTATGGCTACACCTTC.

In its sample, this clone was seen once. The gene calls are TRBV7-8 and TRBJ1-4; TRBD1 aligns across 10 bases. V lost 4 bases and J lost 11; bases outside the gene matches: 10. Germline-derived CDR1 and CDR2 are SGHVS and FQNEAQ. The CDR3 contains 15 residues. The CDR3 here is CASSYPGTGVSKLFF. As DNA, the CDR3 is TGTGCCAGCAGCTACCCGGGGACAGGGGTGTCTAAACTGTTTTTT.

This chain joins TRBV4-2 and TRBJ2-5, with D possibly matching TRBD2 (5 bases). The CDR3 consists of 13 residues. Germline values: CDR1 LGHNA, CDR2 YNFKEQ. The germline V and J ends were trimmed by 2 bases and 5 bases, with 9 bases remaining between them. CDR3 amino acids: CASSQSGGETQYF. The CDR3 DNA reads TGTGCCAGCAGCCAATCGGGCGGGGAGACCCAGTACTTC.